This TCR beta chain was recorded in a study of shared clonotypes between healthy human individuals. Using immunoSEQ multiplex PCR, the repertoire was profiled, and TCRdb retains in-frame clones only, with some absent. The table lists 2 million or so clones, 85% to 95% of them singletons. There are 11 residues in the CDR3. Trimming took 4 bases from V and 5 from J, leaving 6 bases between them. Germline V lookup: CDR1 DFQATT, CDR2 SNEGSKA (reference sequence). Positively selected for CCR7, the CD45RO-negative cells used as naive CD8 cells excluded terminally differentiated effector memory CD45RA+ cells.

The genes are TRBV20-1 and TRBJ2-4; D is unresolved. The sample consisted of naive CD8+ T cells sorted from blood. This TCR was sampled from a man aged 18 to 30 in good health. CDR3 residues: CSATLENIQYF. The CDR3 DNA follows: TGCAGTGCTACCCTGGAAAACATTCAGTACTTC.